This TCR beta chain was documented in a study of chemoradiotherapy in HPV16-positive cancers. Study in general: Functional T-cell assays on a couple of HPV16-positive patients' cells defined candidate HPV-specific clones and common TCR motifs.

From germline, CDR1 is SGHVS and CDR2 FNYEAQ. The CDR3 consists of 19 residues. Trimming took 0 bases from V and 7 from J; bases not matched to a gene: 15. Profiled with immunoSEQ multiplex PCR; TCRdb holds only in-frame clones, not every one. This sample has 53,000 or so clones; around 90% occur once, and the top ten carry more than 3%. Study findings and constraints: Candidate HPV-specific clones and E7-related TCR motifs grew in tumor during treatment. HPV-responsive T-cell expansion during chemoradiotherapy was linked to improved recurrence-free survival in HPV16-positive patients.

Samples were taken several times over chemoradiotherapy. For this clone: The antigen is unknown.

This sequence originates from a human donor with HPV-associated anogenital cancer. This rearrangement joins TRBV7-6 to TRBJ2-2; 9 bases are a match to TRBD2. Here the sequenced sample was blood, taken from a patient who underwent chemoradiotherapy. The chain's CDR3 is CASSLAPPKREASDGELFF. The CDR3 nucleotides are TGTGCCAGCAGCTTAGCTCCCCCTAAGCGGGAGGCGAGTGACGGGGAGCTGTTTTTT.